This paragraph covers one T cell receptor (beta chain) sequence. Antigen: not known. This sample was included in a study of Tregs in tolerant kidney transplant recipients. Findings of the study overall: No direct test of biological reproducibility was done here. The most relevant donor-specific Treg TCRbeta repertoire apparently came from expansion with activated donor B cells.

The germline CDR1 and CDR2 sequences are WNHNN and SYGVQD (reference sequence). This CDR3 has 13 amino acids. V lost 6 bases and J 3 bases, leaving 9 bases between the germline ends. Unstimulated Tregs (CD4+CD25+CD127-) and CD4+CD25- non-Tregs were sorted from PBMCs. The data were produced by immunoSEQ multiplex PCR, yet TCRdb's version contains in-frame clones alone and is incomplete. The sample yields 90,000 or so clones, around 94% seen once. The sample was CD8+ T cells from blood. The clonotype comes from a human donor in good health. The chain has TRBV10-1 and TRBJ2-1, with D hard to call. CDR3 sequence (DNA): TGCGCCAGCAGCGGCGGCGACTACAATGAGCAGTTCTTC. Translated: CASSGGDYNEQFF.